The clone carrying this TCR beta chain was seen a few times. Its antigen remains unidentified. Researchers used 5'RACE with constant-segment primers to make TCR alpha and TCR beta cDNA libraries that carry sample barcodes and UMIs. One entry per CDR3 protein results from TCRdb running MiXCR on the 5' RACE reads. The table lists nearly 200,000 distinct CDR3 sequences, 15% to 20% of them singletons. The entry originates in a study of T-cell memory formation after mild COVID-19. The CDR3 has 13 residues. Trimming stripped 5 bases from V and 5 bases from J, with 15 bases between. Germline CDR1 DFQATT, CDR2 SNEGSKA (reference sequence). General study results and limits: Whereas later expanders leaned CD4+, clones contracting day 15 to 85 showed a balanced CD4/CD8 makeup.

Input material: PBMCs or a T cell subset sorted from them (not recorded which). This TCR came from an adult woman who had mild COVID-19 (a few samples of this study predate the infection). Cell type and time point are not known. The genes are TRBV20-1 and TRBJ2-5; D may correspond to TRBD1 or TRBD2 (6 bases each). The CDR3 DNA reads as TGCAGTGCTCCAAAGGGGGGTAGTGAGACCCAGTACTTC. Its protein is CSAPKGGSETQYF.